This TCR beta chain was identified in a study of beta chain features in type 1 diabetes. Germline V gene sequence: CDR1 SGDLS, CDR2 YYNGEE. This CDR3 is 16 amino acids long. Germline trimming cut 0 bases from V and 6 bases from J; bases unmatched to any gene: 7. cDNA synthesis used the whole RNA isolate, giving expressed TCRB sequences. Here immunoSEQ multiplex PCR was the method, and the copy in TCRdb shows in-frame clones only, minus some. The data contain a few hundred thousand clones, 10% to 15% of them singletons. The chain employs TRBV9 and TRBJ2-3; TRBD1 matches 10 bases. Sequenced input: naive CD4+ T cells from blood. The receptor's source is a man between 18 and 35 years old in good health. The CDR3 loop is CASSVGRTGGGDTQYF. In DNA, the CDR3 is TGTGCCAGCAGCGTAGGAAGGACAGGGGGTGGGGATACGCAGTATTTT. The full variable domain, completed using reference TRBV9 and TRBJ2-3, is DSGVTQTPKHLITATGQRVTLRCSPRSGDLSVYWYQQSLDQGLQFLIQYYNGEERAKGNILERFSAQQFPDLHSELNLSSLELGDSALYFCASSVGRTGGGDTQYFGPGTRLTVL.